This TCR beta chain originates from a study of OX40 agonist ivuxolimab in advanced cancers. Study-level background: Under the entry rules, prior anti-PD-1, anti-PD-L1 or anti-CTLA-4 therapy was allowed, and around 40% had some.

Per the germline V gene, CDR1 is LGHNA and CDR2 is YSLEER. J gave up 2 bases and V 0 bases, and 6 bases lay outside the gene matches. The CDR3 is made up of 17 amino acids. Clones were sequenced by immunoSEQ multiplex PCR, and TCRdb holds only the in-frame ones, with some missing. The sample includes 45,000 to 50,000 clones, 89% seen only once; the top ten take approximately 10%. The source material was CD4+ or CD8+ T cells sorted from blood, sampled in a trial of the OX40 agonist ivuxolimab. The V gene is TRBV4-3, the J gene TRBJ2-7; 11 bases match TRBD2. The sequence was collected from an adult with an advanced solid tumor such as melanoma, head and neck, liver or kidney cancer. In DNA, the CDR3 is TGCGCCAGCAGCCAAGAGGCTAGCGGGAGGAGTACCTACGAGCAGTACTTC. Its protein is CASSQEASGRSTYEQYF.